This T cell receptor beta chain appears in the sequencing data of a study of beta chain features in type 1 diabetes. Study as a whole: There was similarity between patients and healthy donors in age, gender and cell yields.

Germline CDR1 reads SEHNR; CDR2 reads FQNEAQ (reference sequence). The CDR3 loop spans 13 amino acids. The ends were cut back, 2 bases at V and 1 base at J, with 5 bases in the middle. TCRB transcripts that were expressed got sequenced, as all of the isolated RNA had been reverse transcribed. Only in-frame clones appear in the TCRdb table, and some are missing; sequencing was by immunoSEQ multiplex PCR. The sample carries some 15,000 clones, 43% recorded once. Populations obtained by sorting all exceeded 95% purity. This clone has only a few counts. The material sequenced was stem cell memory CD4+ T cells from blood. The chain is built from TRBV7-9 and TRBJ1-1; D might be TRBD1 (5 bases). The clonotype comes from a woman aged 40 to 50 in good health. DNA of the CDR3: TGTGCCAGCAGCTTACAGGGGAACACTGAAGCTTTCTTT. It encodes CASSLQGNTEAFF.